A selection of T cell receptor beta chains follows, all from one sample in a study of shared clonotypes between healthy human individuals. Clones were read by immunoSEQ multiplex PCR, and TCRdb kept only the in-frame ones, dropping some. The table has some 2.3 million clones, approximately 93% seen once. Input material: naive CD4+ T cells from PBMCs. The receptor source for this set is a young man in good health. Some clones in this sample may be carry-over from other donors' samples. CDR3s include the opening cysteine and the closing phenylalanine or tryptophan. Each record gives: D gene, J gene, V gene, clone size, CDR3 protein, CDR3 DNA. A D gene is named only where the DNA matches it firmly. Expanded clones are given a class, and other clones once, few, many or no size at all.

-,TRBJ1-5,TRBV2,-,CASSFATVPDQPQHF,TGTGCCAGCAGTTTTGCGACGGTCCCGGATCAGCCCCAGCATTTT
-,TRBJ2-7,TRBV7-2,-,CASSLVGLGVSSYEQYF,TGTGCCAGCAGCTTAGTCGGCCTTGGCGTTAGTTCCTACGAGCAGTACTTC
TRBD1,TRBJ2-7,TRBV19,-,CASSPGQGAYEQYF,TGTGCCAGTAGCCCGGGACAGGGGGCATACGAGCAGTACTTC
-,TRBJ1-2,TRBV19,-,CASRVQGSNNYGYTF,TGTGCCAGTAGGGTTCAGGGATCCAATAACTATGGCTACACCTTC
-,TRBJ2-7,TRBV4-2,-,CASSPDPLRGTSSYEQYF,TGTGCCAGCAGCCCCGACCCCCTCAGGGGCACCAGCTCCTACGAGCAGTACTTC
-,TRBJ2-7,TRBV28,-,CASSVPGVSYEQYF,TGTGCCAGCAGTGTCCCCGGGGTCTCCTACGAGCAGTACTTC
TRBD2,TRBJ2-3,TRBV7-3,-,CASTLAGTTDTQYF,TGTGCCAGCACCCTAGCGGGAACCACAGATACGCAGTATTTT
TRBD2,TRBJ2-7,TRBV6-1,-,CASSALAGTYEQYF,TGTGCCAGCAGTGCCCTAGCGGGCACCTACGAGCAGTACTTC
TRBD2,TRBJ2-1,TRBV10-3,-,CATVGGGRKINEQFF,TGTGCCACCGTGGGGGGAGGGCGGAAGATTAATGAGCAGTTCTTC
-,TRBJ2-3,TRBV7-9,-,CASSLGQGSTDTQYF,TGTGCCAGCAGCTTAGGGCAGGGGAGCACAGATACGCAGTATTTT
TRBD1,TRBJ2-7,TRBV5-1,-,CASSSMTGGEYEQYF,TGCGCCAGCAGCTCAATGACAGGGGGCGAGTACGAGCAGTACTTC
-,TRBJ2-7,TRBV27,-,CASSLWRGGEQYF,TGTGCCAGCAGTTTATGGCGTGGTGGGGAGCAGTACTTC
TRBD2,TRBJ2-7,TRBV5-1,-,CASSIGLAGVEEQYF,TGCGCCAGCAGCATAGGACTAGCGGGAGTGGAAGAGCAGTACTTC
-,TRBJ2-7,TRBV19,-,CASSYGVGDEQYF,TGTGCCAGTAGTTACGGGGTGGGAGACGAGCAGTACTTC
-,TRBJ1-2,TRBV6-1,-,CASSDKNRVQGYTF,TGTGCCAGCAGCGACAAGAACAGGGTCCAGGGCTACACCTTC
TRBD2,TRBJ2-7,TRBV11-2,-,CASSLVVAGGSYEQYF,TGTGCCAGCAGCTTAGTTGTAGCGGGAGGCTCCTACGAGCAGTACTTC
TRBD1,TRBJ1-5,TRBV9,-,CASSLQGSDQPQHF,TGTGCCAGCAGCCTACAGGGGAGTGATCAGCCCCAGCATTTT
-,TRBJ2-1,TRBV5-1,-,CASSPAGAGAYNEQFF,TGCGCCAGCAGCCCCGCCGGGGCCGGGGCCTACAATGAGCAGTTCTTC
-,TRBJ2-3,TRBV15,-,CATSVKFGAGITDTQYF,TGTGCCACCAGCGTAAAATTTGGGGCTGGGATTACAGATACGCAGTATTTT
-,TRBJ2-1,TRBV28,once,CASSPTGEQFF,TGTGCCAGCAGTCCGACAGGTGAGCAGTTCTTC
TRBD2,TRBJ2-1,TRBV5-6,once,CASSFGGRAYNEQFF,TGTGCCAGCAGCTTCGGCGGGAGGGCCTACAATGAGCAGTTCTTC
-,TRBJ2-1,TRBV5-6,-,CASSSGPNFYNEQFF,TGTGCCAGCAGCTCGGGCCCGAACTTCTACAATGAGCAGTTCTTC
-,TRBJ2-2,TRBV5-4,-,CASSLGGNTGELFF,TGTGCCAGCAGCTTGGGAGGGAACACCGGGGAGCTGTTTTTT
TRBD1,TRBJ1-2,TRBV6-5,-,CARGTGGNYGYTF,TGTGCCAGGGGGACAGGGGGTAACTATGGCTACACCTTC
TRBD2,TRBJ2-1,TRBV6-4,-,CASPKSSGRYNEQFF,TGTGCCAGCCCGAAGTCTAGCGGGAGGTACAATGAGCAGTTCTTC
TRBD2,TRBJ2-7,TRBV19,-,CASTAEAGGVYEQYF,TGTGCCAGTACCGCCGAGGCGGGAGGGGTCTACGAGCAGTACTTC
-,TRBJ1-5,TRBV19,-,CASSIVLAGSSNQPQHF,TGTGCCAGTAGTATAGTGTTGGCAGGCTCTAGCAATCAGCCCCAGCATTTT
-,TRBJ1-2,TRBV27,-,CASSLGSGVNYGYTF,TGTGCCAGCAGTTTAGGGTCAGGGGTAAACTATGGCTACACCTTC
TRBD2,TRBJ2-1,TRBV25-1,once,CASSDGSGTRYNEQFF,TGTGCCAGCAGTGACGGCTCAGGGACTAGGTACAATGAGCAGTTCTTC
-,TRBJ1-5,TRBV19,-,CASSRSWENQPQHF,TGTGCCAGTAGTAGGTCCTGGGAAAATCAGCCCCAGCATTTT
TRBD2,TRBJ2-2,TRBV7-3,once,CASSPGLAGDTGELFF,TGTGCCAGCTCCCCGGGACTAGCGGGAGACACCGGGGAGCTGTTTTTT
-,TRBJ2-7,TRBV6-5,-,CASSSPSSYEQYF,TGTGCCAGCAGCTCCCCGAGCTCCTACGAGCAGTACTTC
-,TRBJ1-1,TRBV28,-,CASSTRGEAFF,TGTGCCAGCAGCACCAGGGGTGAAGCTTTCTTT
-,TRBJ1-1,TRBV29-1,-,CSQTRGVRTEAFF,TGCAGCCAAACCCGGGGGGTTCGGACTGAAGCTTTCTTT
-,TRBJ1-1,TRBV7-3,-,CASSFWGYRTEAFF,TGTGCCAGCAGCTTCTGGGGTTATCGGACTGAAGCTTTCTTT
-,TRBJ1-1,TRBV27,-,CASRKTTLNTEAFF,TGTGCCAGCAGGAAAACAACACTGAACACTGAAGCTTTCTTT
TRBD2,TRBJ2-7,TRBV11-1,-,CASSRGGLAVSYEQYF,TGTGCCAGCAGCCGGGGGGGACTAGCGGTTTCCTACGAGCAGTACTTC
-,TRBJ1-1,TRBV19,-,CASSIAQGPYTEAFF,TGTGCCAGTAGTATAGCCCAGGGCCCCTACACTGAAGCTTTCTTT
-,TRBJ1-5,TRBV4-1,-,CASSQGVNQPQHF,TGCGCCAGCAGCCAAGGGGTAAATCAGCCCCAGCATTTT
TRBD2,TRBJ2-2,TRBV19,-,CASSIQASGAIGELFF,TGTGCCAGTAGTATACAGGCTAGCGGAGCCATTGGGGAGCTGTTTTTT
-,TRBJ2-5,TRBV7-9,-,CASSPGQGQETQYF,TGTGCCAGCAGCCCCGGCCAGGGCCAAGAGACCCAGTACTTC